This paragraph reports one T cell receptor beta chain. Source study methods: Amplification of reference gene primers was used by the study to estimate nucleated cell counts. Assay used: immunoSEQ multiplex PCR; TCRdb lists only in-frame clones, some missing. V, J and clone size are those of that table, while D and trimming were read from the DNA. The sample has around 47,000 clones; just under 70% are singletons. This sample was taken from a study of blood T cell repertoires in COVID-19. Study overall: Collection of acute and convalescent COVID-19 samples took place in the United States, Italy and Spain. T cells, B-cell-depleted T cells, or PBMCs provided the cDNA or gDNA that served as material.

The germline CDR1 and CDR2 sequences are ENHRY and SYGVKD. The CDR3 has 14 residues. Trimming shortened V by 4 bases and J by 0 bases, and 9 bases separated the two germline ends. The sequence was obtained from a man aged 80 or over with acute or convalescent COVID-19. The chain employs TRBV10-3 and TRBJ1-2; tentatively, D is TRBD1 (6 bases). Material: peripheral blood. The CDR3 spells CAISGDNSNYGYTF. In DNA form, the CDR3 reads TGTGCCATCAGTGGGGACAACTCTAACTATGGCTACACCTTC.